These 27 T cell receptor beta chains came from one sample sequenced in a study of T cells in localized non-small cell lung cancer. The method was immunoSEQ multiplex PCR; TCRdb's version includes in-frame clones alone and lacks a portion of them. Seen here are some 25,000 clones, about 86% observed once, and the top ten hold around 6.1%. This specimen consisted of peripheral blood, obtained before any cancer treatment. Receptor source: a male donor older than 55 with stage II squamous cell lung carcinoma.

This sequence joins TRBV5-1 and TRBJ1-1; D is unresolved. This CDR3 has 13 amino acids. Trimming left V 0 bases short and J 4 bases short, with 7 bases between. Germline V lookup: CDR1 SGHRS, CDR2 YFSETQ. Here the CDR3 reads CASSLVQTTEAFF. Written as DNA, the CDR3 is TGCGCCAGCAGCTTGGTACAGACCACTGAAGCTTTCTTT.

This clone was seen a single time. The chain combines TRBV5-1 with TRBJ2-7; D perhaps matches TRBD2 (6 bases). CDR3 length: 14 residues. Germline V gene data show CDR1 as SGHRS and CDR2 as YFSETQ. V gave up 1 base and J gave up 5 bases, with 13 bases separating them. DNA for the CDR3: TGCGCCAGCAGCTTGAGCAGGGTAGCGGACGAGCAGTACTTC. Translated: CASSLSRVADEQYF.

The chain joins TRBV30 to TRBJ1-1; 8 nucleotides align to TRBD1. Unmatched junction bases numbered 9, after V lost 4 bases and J lost 5 bases. The CDR3 covers 14 residues. Germline V gives CDR1 GTSNPN, CDR2 SVGIG (reference sequence). CDR3 in amino acids: CAWNRQGAGTEAFF. The CDR3 DNA reads as TGTGCCTGGAACCGCCAGGGGGCGGGGACTGAAGCTTTCTTT.

This chain connects TRBV20-1 to TRBJ1-4, with D unresolved. This CDR3 is built from 11 residues. Between the trimmed V and J ends, which lost 5 bases and 5 bases, there was a span of 6 bases. From germline, CDR1 is DFQATT and CDR2 SNEGSKA (reference sequence). The chain's CDR3 is CSAFLNEKLFF. The DNA of the CDR3 is TGCAGTGCTTTTTTAAATGAAAAACTGTTTTTT.

The J gene is TRBJ1-1, the V gene TRBV7-2; D gene uncertain. The V gene's germline CDR1 is SGHTA and CDR2 FQGNSA. The CDR3 is 15 amino acids. V lost 0 bases to trimming and J lost 2 bases, with 10 bases between them. The CDR3, as DNA: TGTGCCAGCAGCTTAGCCCACGGTGGTAACACTGAAGCTTTCTTT. This encodes CASSLAHGGNTEAFF. The variable domain in full, completed from reference TRBV7-2 and TRBJ1-1, reads GAGVSQSPSNKVTEKGKDVELRCDPISGHTALYWYRQSLGQGLEFLIYFQGNSAPDKSGLPSDRFSAERTGGSVSTLTIQRTQQEDSAVYLCASSLAHGGNTEAFFGQGTRLTVV.

This chain connects TRBV7-6 to TRBJ2-7, with D possibly matching TRBD1 (6 bases). The germline V gene encodes CDR1 SGHVS and CDR2 FNYEAQ. V dropped 5 bases and J dropped 3 bases, with 14 bases sitting between them. The CDR3 has 14 residues. The CDR3 DNA reads as TGTGCCAGCAGCCTACAGGGTTCGGGCTACGAGCAGTACTTC. Protein sequence: CASSLQGSGYEQYF.

This sequence joins TRBV19 and TRBJ2-7; tentative D call: TRBD1 (6 bases). CDR3 length: 17 amino acids. With 3 bases removed from V and 0 bases from J, the gap between germline ends came to 18 bases. Germline CDR1 is LNHDA and CDR2 is SQIVND (reference sequence). CDR3 DNA: TGTGCCAGTAGTATGGGCGACTCCGGGACATTCTCCTACGAGCAGTACTTC. It codes for CASSMGDSGTFSYEQYF.

The chain links TRBV10-3 to TRBJ2-5; the match to TRBD1 covers 9 bases. V was clipped by 10 bases and J by 2 bases; unmatched bases: 5. Per the germline V gene, CDR1 is ENHRY and CDR2 is SYGVKD. This CDR3 region has 13 residues. The CDR3 is CATGQGLQETQYF. The DNA for the CDR3 is TGTGCCACCGGACAGGGGCTTCAAGAGACCCAGTACTTC.

This rearrangement joins TRBV28 to TRBJ1-1, with D unclear. The germline V gene has CDR1 MDHEN and CDR2 SYDVKM. The CDR3 is 16 residues long. V lost 5 bases and J lost 0, with 16 bases in between. This CDR3 reads CASSPQPGTLNTEAFF. CDR3 DNA sequence: TGTGCCAGCAGTCCGCAACCGGGAACACTGAACACTGAAGCTTTCTTT.

The CDR3 protein is CSVEWGSVGYTF. CDR3 coding DNA: TGCAGCGTTGAGTGGGGGTCCGTTGGCTACACCTTC. The chain is built from TRBV29-1 and TRBJ1-2, with D maybe TRBD1 (5 bases). Germline V lookup: CDR1 SQVTM, CDR2 ANQGSEA. Trimming pared 3 bases from V and 7 bases from J, leaving 12 bases between. The CDR3 is 12 residues long.

This clone appeared once. The V call is TRBV19, the J call TRBJ1-1; 9 nucleotides line up with TRBD1. CDR1 and CDR2 from the germline V gene are LNHDA and SQIVND (reference sequence). This CDR3 region has 15 residues. V dropped 7 bases and J dropped 1; count of bases not matched to a gene: 7. In nucleotides, the CDR3 is TGTGCCAGTATCAGGACAGGGGTGGGGAACACTGAAGCTTTCTTT. Amino acids: CASIRTGVGNTEAFF.

The gene calls are TRBV21-1 and TRBJ2-3; whether TRBD2, the table's D call, matches the DNA was not checked. TRBV21-1 counts as a pseudogene. The CDR3 runs 14 residues. CDR3: CASSRSEGSDTQYF. DNA of the CDR3: TGTGCCAGCAGCCGAAGTGAGGGATCAGATACGCAGTATTTT.

The CDR3 sequence: CATVAGYNEQFF. In DNA, the CDR3 is TGTGCCACCGTAGCGGGGTACAATGAGCAGTTCTTC. This chain connects TRBV28 to TRBJ2-1; TRBD2 matches 8 bases. The germline V gene encodes CDR1 MDHEN and CDR2 SYDVKM. J gave up 4 bases and V 10 bases, and 3 bases lay outside the gene matches. There are 12 residues in the CDR3.

This clone showed up just a few times. The chain employs TRBV5-4 and TRBJ2-3; a possible D gene is TRBD2 (5 bases). Between the trimmed V and J ends, which lost 0 bases and 9 bases, there was a span of 8 bases. CDR1 and CDR2 from the germline V gene are SGHNT and YYREEE (reference sequence). CDR3 size: 12 residues. The CDR3 DNA reads as TGTGCCAGCAGCTTGGCTCCGGGGACGCAGTATTTT. Its protein product is CASSLAPGTQYF.

J is TRBJ2-1 and V is TRBV27, with D possibly TRBD1 on 5 matching bases. Germline lookup yields CDR1 MNHEY and CDR2 SMNVEV (reference sequence). With 1 base removed from V and 5 bases from J, the gap between germline ends came to 9 bases. CDR3 length equals 14 residues. The CDR3 protein is CASSLWGRNNEQFF. The CDR3 bases are TGTGCCAGCAGTTTATGGGGCCGCAACAATGAGCAGTTCTTC.

This chain links TRBV28 with TRBJ2-1; 7 nucleotides line up with TRBD1. Trimming cost V 2 bases and J 0 bases; bases outside gene matches: 16. The CDR3 length is 20 residues. Germline CDR1 is MDHEN and CDR2 is SYDVKM. CDR3: CASSLIIGTVTKSSYNEQFF. The CDR3 region has the DNA TGTGCCAGCAGTTTAATTATCGGGACAGTAACAAAAAGCTCCTACAATGAGCAGTTCTTC.

This chain links TRBV9 with TRBJ1-1; D ambiguous. Germline V CDR1 and CDR2: SGDLS, YYNGEE. V shed 0 bases and J shed 4 bases, with 7 bases lying between them. The CDR3 is 13 residues long. The CDR3 DNA follows: TGTGCCAGCAGCGTAGCCCTGGGCACTGAAGCTTTCTTT. Its translation is CASSVALGTEAFF.

The chain is built from TRBV19 and TRBJ2-2; a weak D match, TRBD2 (6 bases). CDR1 is LNHDA, CDR2 SQIVND, per germline (reference sequence). CDR3 length equals 14 residues. V lost 6 bases and J 0 bases, leaving 8 bases between the germline ends. CDR3 sequence reads: CASRGGSNTGELFF. The CDR3 DNA sequence: TGTGCCAGTAGGGGGGGTTCGAACACCGGGGAGCTGTTTTTT.

The chain uses TRBV7-3 and TRBJ1-1; TRBD1 matches at 8 bases. Germline values: CDR1 SGHTA, CDR2 FQGTGA. There are 14 residues in the CDR3. V trimming: 3 bases; J trimming: 5 bases; junction bases outside the gene matches: 5. For the CDR3, the DNA is TGTGCCAGCAGCTTCGACAGGGGTGATACTGAAGCTTTCTTT. Translating it yields CASSFDRGDTEAFF.

This sequence joins TRBV18 and TRBJ1-5; TRBD1 might be the D (5 bases). V shed 3 bases and J shed 2 bases, with 11 bases lying between them. Per germline, CDR1 KGHSH and CDR2 LQKENI. The CDR3 consists of 15 residues. DNA for the CDR3: TGTGCCAGCTCACCCGCTCAGGGTGGCAATCAGCCCCAGCATTTT. It encodes CASSPAQGGNQPQHF.

The chain carries TRBV6-5 and TRBJ1-5, with D hard to call. CDR1 is MNHEY, CDR2 SVGAGI, per germline. This CDR3 region has 12 residues. V gave up 5 bases and J gave up 4 bases, with 6 bases separating them. The CDR3 sequence is CASSGPNQPQHF. The CDR3 DNA is TGTGCCAGCAGTGGGCCGAATCAGCCCCAGCATTTT.

This clone was seen only a few times. The chain couples TRBV29-1 to TRBJ1-1, with unresolved D. CDR3 length: 14 amino acids. The V gene's germline CDR1 is SQVTM and CDR2 ANQGSEA. V lost 5 bases, J lost 2 bases, and 15 bases lay in between. Here the CDR3 reads CSVSDRTSNTEAFF. CDR3 sequence (DNA): TGCAGCGTTAGCGACCGTACAAGTAACACTGAAGCTTTCTTT.

The CDR3 DNA sequence: TGTGCCAGCCTTATTATAGGGAACACTGAAGCTTTCTTT. It encodes CASLIIGNTEAFF. The chain combines TRBV19 with TRBJ1-1; D call uncertain. The V and J ends lost 9 bases and 1 base respectively, with 12 bases between them. Germline values: CDR1 LNHDA, CDR2 SQIVND (reference sequence). This CDR3 has 13 residues. The variable domain in full, completed from reference TRBV19 and TRBJ1-1, reads DGGITQSPKYLFRKEGQNVTLSCEQNLNHDAMYWYRQDPGQGLRLIYYSQIVNDFQKGDIAEGYSVSREKKESFPLTVTSAQKNPTAFYLCASLIIGNTEAFFGQGTRLTVV.

J is TRBJ2-6 and V is TRBV6-5; D remains ambiguous. CDR1 and CDR2 (germline): MNHEY, SVGAGI. The CDR3 length is 15 residues. V dropped 4 bases and J dropped 1 base, with 8 bases sitting between them. CDR3 nucleotide sequence: TGTGCCAGCAGTTTAAGAGAGTCTGGGGCCAACGTCCTGACTTTC. Protein product: CASSLRESGANVLTF.

V usage is TRBV30 and J usage is TRBJ2-4, with a tentative D call TRBD2 (9 bases). CDR3 size: 17 residues. V lost 0 bases and J lost 3, with 18 bases in between. Germline V CDR1 and CDR2: GTSNPN, SVGIG (reference sequence). CDR3: CAWSVGTGGRGKNIQYF. DNA of the CDR3: TGTGCCTGGAGTGTGGGGACAGGCGGGAGGGGCAAAAACATTCAGTACTTC.

The V call is TRBV4-2, the J call TRBJ2-1; D perhaps matches TRBD1 (5 bases). Per the germline V gene, CDR1 is LGHNA and CDR2 is YNFKEQ. Between the trimmed V and J ends, which lost 0 bases and 4 bases, there was a span of 16 bases. The CDR3 covers 17 residues. This CDR3 reads CASSQEAATTVYNEQFF. In nucleotides, the CDR3 is TGTGCCAGCAGCCAAGAAGCCGCGACGACAGTTTACAATGAGCAGTTCTTC.

This clone was seen more than once but under ten times. This rearrangement joins TRBV11-3 to TRBJ1-1; no definite D call. The CDR3 consists of 14 residues. The V end lost 5 bases, the J end lost 3 bases, and 13 bases lay between the germline ends. Germline V gene lookup returns CDR1 SGHNT and CDR2 YENEEA. This chain's CDR3 is CASSTEGRDTEAFF. The DNA of the CDR3 is TGTGCCAGCAGCACAGAAGGACGGGACACTGAAGCTTTCTTT.